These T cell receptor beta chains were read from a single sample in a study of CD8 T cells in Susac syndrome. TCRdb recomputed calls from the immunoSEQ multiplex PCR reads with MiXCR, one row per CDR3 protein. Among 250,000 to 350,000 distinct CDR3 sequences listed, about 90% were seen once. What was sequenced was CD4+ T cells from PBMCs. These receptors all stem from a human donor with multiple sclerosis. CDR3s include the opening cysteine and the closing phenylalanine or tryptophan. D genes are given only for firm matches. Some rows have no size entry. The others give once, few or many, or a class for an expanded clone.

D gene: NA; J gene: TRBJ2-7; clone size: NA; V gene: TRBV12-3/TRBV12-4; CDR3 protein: CASRARGLSYEQYF; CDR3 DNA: TGTGCCAGCAGGGCCCGGGGCTTATCGTACGAGCAGTACTTC
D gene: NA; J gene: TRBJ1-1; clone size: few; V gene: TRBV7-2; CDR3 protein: CASSPHNTEAFF; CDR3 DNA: TGTGCCAGCAGCCCCCATAACACTGAAGCTTTCTTT
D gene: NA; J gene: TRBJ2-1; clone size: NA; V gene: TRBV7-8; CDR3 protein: CASSFSSTGLSSYNEQFF; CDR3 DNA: TGTGCCAGCAGCTTTTCCTCGACTGGCCTGAGCTCCTACAATGAGCAGTTCTTC
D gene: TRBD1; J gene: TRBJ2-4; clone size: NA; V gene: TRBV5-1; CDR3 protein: CASSQGQPKNIQYF; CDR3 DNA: TGCGCCAGCAGCCAGGGACAGCCCAAAAACATTCAGTACTTC
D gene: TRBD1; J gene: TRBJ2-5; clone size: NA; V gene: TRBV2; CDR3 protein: CASLRDRQETQYF; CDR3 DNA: TGTGCCAGCCTCCGGGACAGACAAGAGACCCAGTACTTC
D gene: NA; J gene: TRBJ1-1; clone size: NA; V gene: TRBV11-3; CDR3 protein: CASSFSGALNTEAFF; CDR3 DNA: TGTGCCAGCAGCTTTTCAGGGGCCCTGAACACTGAAGCTTTCTTT
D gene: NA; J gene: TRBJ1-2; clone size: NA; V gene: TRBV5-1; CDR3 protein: CASSPTSSTVGYTF; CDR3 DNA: TGCGCCAGCAGCCCAACCTCCTCGACAGTTGGCTACACCTTC
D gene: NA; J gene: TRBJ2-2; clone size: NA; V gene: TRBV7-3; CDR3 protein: CASSPYVNTGELFF; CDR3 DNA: TGTGCCAGCAGCCCCTACGTGAACACCGGGGAGCTGTTTTTT
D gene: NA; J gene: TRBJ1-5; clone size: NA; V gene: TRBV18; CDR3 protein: CASSVLGDQPQHF; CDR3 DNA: TGTGCCAGCTCCGTCCTGGGGGATCAGCCCCAGCATTTT
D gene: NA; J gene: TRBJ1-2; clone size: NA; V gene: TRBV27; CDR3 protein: CASSYLTPRTHGYTF; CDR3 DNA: TGTGCCAGCAGCTACCTAACCCCGAGGACCCATGGCTACACCTTC
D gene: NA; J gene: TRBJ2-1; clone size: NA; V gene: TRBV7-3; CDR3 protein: CASSLGGATLPEQFF; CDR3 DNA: TGTGCCAGCAGCTTAGGTGGGGCTACCCTTCCAGAGCAGTTCTTC
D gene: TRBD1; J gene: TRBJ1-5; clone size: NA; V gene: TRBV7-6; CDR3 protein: CASSSTGGIGQPQHF; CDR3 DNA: TGTGCCAGCAGCTCAACAGGGGGCATAGGTCAGCCCCAGCATTTT
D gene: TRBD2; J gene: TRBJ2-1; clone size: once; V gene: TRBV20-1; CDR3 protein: CSAREMGFSLGGRAYNEQFF; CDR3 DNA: TGCAGTGCTAGAGAGATGGGGTTTAGTCTAGGCGGGAGGGCCTACAATGAGCAGTTCTTC
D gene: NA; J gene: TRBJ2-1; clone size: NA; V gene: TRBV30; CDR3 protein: CAWSPGRSPNEQFF; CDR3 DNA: TGTGCCTGGAGTCCCGGTCGAAGTCCCAATGAGCAGTTCTTC
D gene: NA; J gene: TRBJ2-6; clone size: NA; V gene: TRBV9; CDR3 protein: CASSAGTRIGPKSSGANVLTF; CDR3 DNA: TGTGCCAGCAGCGCTGGGACAAGGATCGGACCGAAGAGCTCTGGGGCCAACGTCCTGACTTTC
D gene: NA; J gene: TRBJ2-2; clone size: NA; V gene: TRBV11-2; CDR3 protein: CASSFRRGNTGELFF; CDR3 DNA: TGTGCCAGCAGTTTTAGAAGGGGGAACACCGGGGAGCTGTTTTTT
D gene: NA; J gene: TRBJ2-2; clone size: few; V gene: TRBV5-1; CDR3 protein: CASSLGVSGELFF; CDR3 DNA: TGCGCCAGCAGCTTGGGGGTCTCGGGCGAACTGTTTTTT
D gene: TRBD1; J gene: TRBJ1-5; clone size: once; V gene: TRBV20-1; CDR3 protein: CSAVGTGNQPQHF; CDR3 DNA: TGCAGTGCTGTTGGGACAGGTAATCAGCCCCAGCATTTT
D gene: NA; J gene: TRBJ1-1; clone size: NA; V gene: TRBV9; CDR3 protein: CASGGVGVRAEAFF; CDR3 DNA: TGTGCCAGCGGCGGGGTTGGGGTAAGGGCTGAAGCTTTCTTT
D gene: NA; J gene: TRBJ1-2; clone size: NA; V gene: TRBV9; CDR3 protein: CASSVDGYNYGYTF; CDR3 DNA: TGTGCCAGCAGCGTAGATGGTTATAACTATGGCTACACCTTC
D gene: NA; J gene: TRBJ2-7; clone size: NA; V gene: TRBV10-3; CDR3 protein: CAISDGLREQYF; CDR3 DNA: TGTGCCATCAGTGACGGACTACGCGAGCAGTACTTC
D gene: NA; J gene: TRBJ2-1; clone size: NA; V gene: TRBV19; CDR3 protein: CASRQGINYNEQFF; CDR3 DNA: TGTGCCAGTAGGCAAGGAATCAACTACAATGAGCAGTTCTTC
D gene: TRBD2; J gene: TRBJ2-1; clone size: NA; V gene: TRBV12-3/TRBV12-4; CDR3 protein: CASSRLAGVGRNEQFF; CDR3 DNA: TGTGCCAGCAGCCGACTAGCGGGAGTGGGTAGGAATGAGCAGTTCTTC
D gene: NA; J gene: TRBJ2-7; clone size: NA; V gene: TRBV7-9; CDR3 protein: CASSYGVPGQTYEQYF; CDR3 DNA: TGTGCCAGCAGCTACGGGGTGCCGGGGCAAACCTACGAGCAGTACTTC
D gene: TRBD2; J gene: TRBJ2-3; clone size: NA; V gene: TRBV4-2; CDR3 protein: CASSQTGLAGTTDTQYF; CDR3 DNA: TGTGCCAGCAGCCAAACCGGACTAGCGGGAACCACAGATACGCAGTATTTT
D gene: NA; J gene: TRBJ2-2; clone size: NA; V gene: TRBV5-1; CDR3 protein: CASSLRAGAGELFF; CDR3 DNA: TGCGCCAGCAGCTTGCGGGCAGGGGCCGGGGAGCTGTTTTTT
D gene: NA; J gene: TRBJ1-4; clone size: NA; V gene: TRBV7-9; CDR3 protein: CASSPRTDEKLFF; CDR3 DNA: TGTGCCAGCAGCCCTCGGACAGATGAAAAACTGTTTTTT
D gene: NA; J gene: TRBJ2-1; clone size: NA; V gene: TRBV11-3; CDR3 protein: CASSLQPLSSYNEQFF; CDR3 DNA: TGTGCCAGCAGCTTACAACCCCTGAGCTCCTACAATGAGCAGTTCTTC
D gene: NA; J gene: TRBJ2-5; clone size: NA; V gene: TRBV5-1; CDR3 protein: CASSLALLAETQYF; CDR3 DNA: TGCGCCAGCAGCTTGGCGCTCTTAGCGGAGACCCAGTACTTC
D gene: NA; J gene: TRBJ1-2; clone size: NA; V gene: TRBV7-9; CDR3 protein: CASSLTRGDYGYTF; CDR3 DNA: TGTGCCAGCAGCCTGACCAGGGGAGACTATGGCTACACCTTC
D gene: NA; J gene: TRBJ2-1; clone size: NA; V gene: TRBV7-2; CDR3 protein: CASSLAATYSNEQFF; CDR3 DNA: TGTGCCAGCAGCTTAGCAGCTACCTACTCCAATGAGCAGTTCTTC
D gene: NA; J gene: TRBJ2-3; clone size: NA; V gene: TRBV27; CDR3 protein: CASRLGNTDTQYF; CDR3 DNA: TGTGCCAGCAGGCTGGGTAATACAGATACGCAGTATTTT
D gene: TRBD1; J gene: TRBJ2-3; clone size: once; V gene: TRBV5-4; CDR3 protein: CASSLGGWTDTQYF; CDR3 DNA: TGTGCCAGCAGCTTAGGGGGCTGGACAGATACGCAGTATTTT
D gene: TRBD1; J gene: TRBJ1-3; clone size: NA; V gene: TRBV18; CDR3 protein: CASSRRGQGARGNTIYF; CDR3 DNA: TGTGCCAGCTCACGTCGGGGACAGGGGGCTCGAGGAAACACCATATATTTT
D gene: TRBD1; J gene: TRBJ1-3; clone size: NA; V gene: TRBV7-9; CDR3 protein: CASSPRTGTSSGNTIYF; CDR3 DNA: TGTGCCAGCAGCCCAAGGACAGGGACTAGCTCTGGAAACACCATATATTTT
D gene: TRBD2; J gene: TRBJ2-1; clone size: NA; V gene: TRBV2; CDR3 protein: CASRKLAGLYNEQFF; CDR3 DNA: TGTGCCAGCAGAAAACTAGCGGGTCTCTACAATGAGCAGTTCTTC
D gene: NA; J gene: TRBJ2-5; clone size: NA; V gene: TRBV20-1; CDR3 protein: CSAQIRDTPEETQYF; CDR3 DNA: TGCAGTGCCCAAATTAGAGATACCCCCGAGGAGACCCAGTACTTC
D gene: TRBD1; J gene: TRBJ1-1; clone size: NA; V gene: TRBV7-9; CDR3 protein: CASSQDRVNTEAFF; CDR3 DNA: TGTGCCAGCAGCCAGGACAGGGTGAACACTGAAGCTTTCTTT
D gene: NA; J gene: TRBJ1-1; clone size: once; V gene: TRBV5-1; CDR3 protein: CASSLGPGGEAFF; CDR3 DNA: TGCGCCAGCAGCTTGGGACCAGGAGGTGAAGCTTTCTTT
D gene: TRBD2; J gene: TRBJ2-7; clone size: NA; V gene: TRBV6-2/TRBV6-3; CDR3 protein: CAGPGTSGSRTYEQYF; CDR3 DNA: TGTGCCGGCCCCGGGACTAGCGGGAGCCGAACCTACGAGCAGTACTTC
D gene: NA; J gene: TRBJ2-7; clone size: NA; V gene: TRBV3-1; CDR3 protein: CASSPGTPGYEQYF; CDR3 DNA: TGTGCCAGCAGTCCCGGGACCCCCGGTTACGAGCAGTACTTC
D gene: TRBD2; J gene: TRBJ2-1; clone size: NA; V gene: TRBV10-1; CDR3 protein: CASSDSGGSYNEQFF; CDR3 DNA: TGCGCCAGCAGTGATTCGGGGGGCTCCTACAATGAGCAGTTCTTC
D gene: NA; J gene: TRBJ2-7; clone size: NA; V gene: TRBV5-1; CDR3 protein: CASSLGGRGGLEQYF; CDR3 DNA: TGCGCCAGCAGCTTGGGAGGCAGGGGAGGCCTCGAGCAGTACTTC
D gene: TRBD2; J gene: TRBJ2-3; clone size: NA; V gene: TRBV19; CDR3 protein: CASSPARLGGGSTDTQYF; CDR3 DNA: TGTGCCAGCTCCCCGGCCCGGTTGGGGGGGGGAAGCACAGATACGCAGTATTTT
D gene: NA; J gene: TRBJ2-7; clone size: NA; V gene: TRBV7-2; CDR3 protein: CASSLAGRGTTYEQYF; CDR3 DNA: TGTGCCAGCAGCTTAGCGGGCAGGGGCACAACTTACGAGCAGTACTTC
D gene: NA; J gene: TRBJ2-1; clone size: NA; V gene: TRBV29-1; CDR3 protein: CSVESGYNEQFF; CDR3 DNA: TGCAGCGTTGAGTCCGGATACAATGAGCAGTTCTTC
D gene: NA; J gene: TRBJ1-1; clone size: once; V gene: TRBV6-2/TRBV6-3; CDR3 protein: CASSWNGGTEAFF; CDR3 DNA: TGTGCCAGCAGTTGGAACGGGGGCACTGAAGCTTTCTTT
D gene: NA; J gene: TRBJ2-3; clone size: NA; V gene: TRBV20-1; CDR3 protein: CSAGPRPQYF; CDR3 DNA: TGCAGTGCCGGGCCACGTCCGCAGTATTTT
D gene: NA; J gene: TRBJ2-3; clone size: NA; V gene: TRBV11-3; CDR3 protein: CASSITTEGDTQYF; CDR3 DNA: TGTGCCAGCAGCATCACGACAGAGGGTGATACGCAGTATTTT
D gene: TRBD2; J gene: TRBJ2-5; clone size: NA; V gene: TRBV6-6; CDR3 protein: CASRALAGKETQYF; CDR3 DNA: TGTGCCAGCAGGGCACTAGCGGGTAAAGAGACCCAGTACTTC
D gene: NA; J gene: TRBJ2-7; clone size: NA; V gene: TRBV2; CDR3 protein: CASRQGSSSYEQYF; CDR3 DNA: TGTGCCAGCCGCCAGGGTTCGAGCTCCTACGAGCAGTACTTC
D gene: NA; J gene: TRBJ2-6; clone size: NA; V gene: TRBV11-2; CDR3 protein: CASRNRATSGANVLTF; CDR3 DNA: TGTGCCAGCAGGAACAGGGCTACCTCTGGGGCCAACGTCCTGACTTTC
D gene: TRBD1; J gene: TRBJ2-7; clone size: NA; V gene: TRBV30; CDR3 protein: CAWKRQGARYEQYF; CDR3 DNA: TGTGCCTGGAAAAGACAGGGGGCTAGGTACGAGCAGTACTTC
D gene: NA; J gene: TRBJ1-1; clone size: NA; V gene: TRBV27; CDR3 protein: CASSGSGSWATEAFF; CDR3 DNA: TGTGCCAGCAGTGGTTCTGGGTCGTGGGCCACTGAAGCTTTCTTT
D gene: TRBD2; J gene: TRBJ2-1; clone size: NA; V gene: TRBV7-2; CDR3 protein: CASSPAGTNEDEQFF; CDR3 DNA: TGTGCCAGCAGTCCCGCCGGGACTAATGAGGATGAGCAGTTCTTC
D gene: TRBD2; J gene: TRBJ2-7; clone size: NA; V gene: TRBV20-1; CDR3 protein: CSAGTSGGLHPSYGQYF; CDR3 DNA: TGCAGTGCCGGGACTAGCGGGGGGCTACACCCCTCCTACGGGCAGTACTTC
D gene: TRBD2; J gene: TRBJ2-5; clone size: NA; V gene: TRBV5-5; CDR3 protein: CASSPESGAGETQYF; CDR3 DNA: TGTGCCAGCAGCCCGGAGTCGGGAGCGGGGGAGACCCAGTACTTC